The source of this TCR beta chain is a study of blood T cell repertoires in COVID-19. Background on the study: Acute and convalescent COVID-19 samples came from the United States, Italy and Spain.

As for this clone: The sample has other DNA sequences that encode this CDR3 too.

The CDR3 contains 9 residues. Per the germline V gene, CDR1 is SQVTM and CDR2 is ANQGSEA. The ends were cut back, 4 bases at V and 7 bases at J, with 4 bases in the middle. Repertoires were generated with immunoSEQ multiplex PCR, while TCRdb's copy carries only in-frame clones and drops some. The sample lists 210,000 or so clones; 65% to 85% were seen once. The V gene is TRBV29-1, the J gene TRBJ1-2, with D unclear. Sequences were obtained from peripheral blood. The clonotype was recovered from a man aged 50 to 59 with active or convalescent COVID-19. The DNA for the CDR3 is TGCAGCGTTGTGAGTGGCTACACCTTC. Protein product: CSVVSGYTF.